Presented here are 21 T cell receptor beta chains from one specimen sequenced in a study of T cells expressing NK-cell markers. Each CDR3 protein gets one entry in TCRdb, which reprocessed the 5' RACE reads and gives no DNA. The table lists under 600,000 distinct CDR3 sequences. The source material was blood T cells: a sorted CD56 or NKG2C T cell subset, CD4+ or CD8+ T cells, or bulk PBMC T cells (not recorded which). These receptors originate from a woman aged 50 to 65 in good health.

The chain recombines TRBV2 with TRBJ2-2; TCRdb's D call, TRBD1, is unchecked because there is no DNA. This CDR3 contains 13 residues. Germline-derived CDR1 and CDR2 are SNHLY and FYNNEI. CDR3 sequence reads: CASRTDISGELFF.

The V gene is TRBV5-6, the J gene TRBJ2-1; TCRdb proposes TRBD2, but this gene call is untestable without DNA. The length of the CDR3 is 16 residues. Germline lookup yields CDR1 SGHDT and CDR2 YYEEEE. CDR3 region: CASSLIPGTSYNEQFF. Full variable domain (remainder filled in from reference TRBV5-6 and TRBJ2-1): DAGVTQSPTHLIKTRGQQVTLRCSPKSGHDTVSWYQQALGQGPQFIFQYYEEEERQRGNFPDRFSGHQFPNYSSELNVNALLLGDSALYLCASSLIPGTSYNEQFFGPGTRLTVL.

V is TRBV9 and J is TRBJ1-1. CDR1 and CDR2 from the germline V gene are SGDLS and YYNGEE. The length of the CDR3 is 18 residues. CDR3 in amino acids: CASSVVPQNWQMNTEAFF.

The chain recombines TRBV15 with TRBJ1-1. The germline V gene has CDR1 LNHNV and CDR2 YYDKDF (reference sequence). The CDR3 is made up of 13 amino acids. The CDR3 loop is CATSGDIPTEAFF.

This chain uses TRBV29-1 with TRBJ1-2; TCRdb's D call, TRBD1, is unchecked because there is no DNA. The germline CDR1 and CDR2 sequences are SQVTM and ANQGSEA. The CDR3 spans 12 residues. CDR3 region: CSVERDVDGYTF. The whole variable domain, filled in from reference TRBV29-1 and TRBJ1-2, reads SAVISQKPSRDICQRGTSLTIQCQVDSQVTMMFWYRQQPGQSLTLIATANQGSEATYESGFVIDKFPISRPNLTFSTLTVSNMSPEDSSIYLCSVERDVDGYTFGSGTRLTVV.

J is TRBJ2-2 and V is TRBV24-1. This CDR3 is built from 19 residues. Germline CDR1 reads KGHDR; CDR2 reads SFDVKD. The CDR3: CATSDLGISSLANTGELFF.

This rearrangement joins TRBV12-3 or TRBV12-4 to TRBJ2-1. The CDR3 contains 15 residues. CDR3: CASLLRTKLYNEQFF.

The CDR3 is CASSLALTSGSYEQYF. The V gene is TRBV5-1, the J gene TRBJ2-7; TCRdb's assignment of TRBD2 cannot be checked, as there is no DNA. Germline assignment: CDR1 SGHRS and CDR2 YFSETQ. The CDR3 is 16 residues long.

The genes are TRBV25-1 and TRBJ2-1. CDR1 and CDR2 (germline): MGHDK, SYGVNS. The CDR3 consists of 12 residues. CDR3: CASSEMGNEQFF.

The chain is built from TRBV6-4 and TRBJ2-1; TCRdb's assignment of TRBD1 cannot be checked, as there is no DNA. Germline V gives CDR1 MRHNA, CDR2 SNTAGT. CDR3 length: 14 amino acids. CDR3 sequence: CASRSGPRANEQFF.

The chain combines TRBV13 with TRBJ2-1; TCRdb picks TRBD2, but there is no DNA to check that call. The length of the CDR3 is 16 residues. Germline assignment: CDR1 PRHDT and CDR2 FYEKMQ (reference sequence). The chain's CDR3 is CASSLGLAEGRNEQFF.

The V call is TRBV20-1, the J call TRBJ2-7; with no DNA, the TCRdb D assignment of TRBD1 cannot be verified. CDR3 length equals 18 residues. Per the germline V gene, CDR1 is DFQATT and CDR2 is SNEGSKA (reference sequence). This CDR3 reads CSAPRGEELRWNSYEQYF.

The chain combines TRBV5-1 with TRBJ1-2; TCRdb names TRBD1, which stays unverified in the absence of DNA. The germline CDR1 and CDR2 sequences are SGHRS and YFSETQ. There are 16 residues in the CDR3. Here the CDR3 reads CASSLDYRQNNYGYTF. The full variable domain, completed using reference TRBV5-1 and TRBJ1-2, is KAGVTQTPRYLIKTRGQQVTLSCSPISGHRSVSWYQQTPGQGLQFLFEYFSETQRNKGNFPGRFSGRQFSNSRSEMNVSTLELGDSALYLCASSLDYRQNNYGYTFGSGTRLTVV.

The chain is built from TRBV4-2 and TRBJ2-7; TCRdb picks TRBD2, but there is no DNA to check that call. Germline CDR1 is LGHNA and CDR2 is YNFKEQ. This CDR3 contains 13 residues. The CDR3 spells CASKSSTIGEQYF.

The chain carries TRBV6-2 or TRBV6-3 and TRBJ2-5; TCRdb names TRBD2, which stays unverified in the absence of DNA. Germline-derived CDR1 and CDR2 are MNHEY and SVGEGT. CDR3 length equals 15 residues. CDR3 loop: CGSRVAGVIGRTQYF.

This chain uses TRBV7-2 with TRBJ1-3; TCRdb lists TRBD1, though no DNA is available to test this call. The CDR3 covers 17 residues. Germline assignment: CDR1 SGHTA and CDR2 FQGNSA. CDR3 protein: CASSSPLLGQGRNTIYF.

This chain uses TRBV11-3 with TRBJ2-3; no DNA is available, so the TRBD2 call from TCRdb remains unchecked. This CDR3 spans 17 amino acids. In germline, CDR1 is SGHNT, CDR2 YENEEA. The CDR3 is CASSFTLAGSTTDTQYF.

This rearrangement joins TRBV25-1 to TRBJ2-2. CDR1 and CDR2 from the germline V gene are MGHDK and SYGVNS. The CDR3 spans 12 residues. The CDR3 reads CASTFGTGELFF.

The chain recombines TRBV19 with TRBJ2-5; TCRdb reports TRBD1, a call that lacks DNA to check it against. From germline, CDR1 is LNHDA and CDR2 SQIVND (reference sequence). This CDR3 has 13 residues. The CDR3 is CASSRTVLETQYF.

The CDR3: CAITELQGNTIYF. This sequence joins TRBV10-3 and TRBJ1-3. This CDR3 is built from 13 residues. Germline CDR1 is ENHRY and CDR2 is SYGVKD.

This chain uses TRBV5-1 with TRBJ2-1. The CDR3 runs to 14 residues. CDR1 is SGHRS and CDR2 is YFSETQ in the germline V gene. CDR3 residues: CASRGSDSYNEQFF.